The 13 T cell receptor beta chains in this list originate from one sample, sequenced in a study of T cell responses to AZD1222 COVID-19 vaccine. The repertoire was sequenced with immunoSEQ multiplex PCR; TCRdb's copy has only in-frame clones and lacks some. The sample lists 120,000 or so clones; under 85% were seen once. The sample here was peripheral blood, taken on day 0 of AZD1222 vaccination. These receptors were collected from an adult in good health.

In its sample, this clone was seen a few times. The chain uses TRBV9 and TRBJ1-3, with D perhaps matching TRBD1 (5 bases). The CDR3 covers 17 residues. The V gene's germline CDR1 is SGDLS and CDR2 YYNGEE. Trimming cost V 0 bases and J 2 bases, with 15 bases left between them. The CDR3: CASSVEVQGRAGNTIYF. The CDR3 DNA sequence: TGTGCCAGCAGCGTAGAAGTCCAGGGAAGGGCTGGAAACACCATATATTTT. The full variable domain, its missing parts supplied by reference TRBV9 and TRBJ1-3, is DSGVTQTPKHLITATGQRVTLRCSPRSGDLSVYWYQQSLDQGLQFLIQYYNGEERAKGNILERFSAQQFPDLHSELNLSSLELGDSALYFCASSVEVQGRAGNTIYFGEGSWLTVV.

CDR3 residues: CASSIRGSEQFF. The CDR3, as DNA: TGTGCCAGTAGTATCAGGGGTAGTGAGCAGTTCTTC. The V call is TRBV19, the J call TRBJ2-1; the D gene is possibly TRBD1 (6 bases). The germline CDR1 and CDR2 sequences are LNHDA and SQIVND (reference sequence). There are 12 residues in the CDR3. V dropped 3 bases and J dropped 9 bases, with 9 bases sitting between them.

CDR3 in DNA: TGTGCCAGCAGCCTCGAGCGGTTTCAGCCCCAGCATTTT. It codes for CASSLERFQPQHF. This rearrangement joins TRBV7-3 to TRBJ1-5, with D uncertain. The CDR3 has 13 residues. Trimming took off 5 bases at V and 6 bases at J, with 11 bases between the two ends. Germline loops: CDR1 SGHTA, CDR2 FQGTGA.

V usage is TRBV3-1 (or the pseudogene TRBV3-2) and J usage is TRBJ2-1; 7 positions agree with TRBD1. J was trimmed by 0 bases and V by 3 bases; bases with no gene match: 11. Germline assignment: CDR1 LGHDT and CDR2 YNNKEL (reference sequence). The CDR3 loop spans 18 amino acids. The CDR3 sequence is CASSHLLRGTVSYNEQFF. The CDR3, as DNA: TGTGCCAGCAGCCACCTCCTTAGGGGGACAGTCTCCTACAATGAGCAGTTCTTC.

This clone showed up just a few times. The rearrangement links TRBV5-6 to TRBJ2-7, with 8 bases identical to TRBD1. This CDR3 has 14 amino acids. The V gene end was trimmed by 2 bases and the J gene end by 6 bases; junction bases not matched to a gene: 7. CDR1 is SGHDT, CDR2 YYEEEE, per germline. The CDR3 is CASSFGAGGGEQYF. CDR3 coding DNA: TGTGCCAGCAGCTTCGGGGCAGGGGGCGGCGAGCAGTACTTC.

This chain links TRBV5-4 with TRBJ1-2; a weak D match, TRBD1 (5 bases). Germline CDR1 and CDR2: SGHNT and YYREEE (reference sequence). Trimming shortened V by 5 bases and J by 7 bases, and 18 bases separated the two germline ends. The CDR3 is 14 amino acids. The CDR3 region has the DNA TGTGCCAGCAGAAGCTTATCGGGGGTAGGTGGCTACACCTTC. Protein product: CASRSLSGVGGYTF.

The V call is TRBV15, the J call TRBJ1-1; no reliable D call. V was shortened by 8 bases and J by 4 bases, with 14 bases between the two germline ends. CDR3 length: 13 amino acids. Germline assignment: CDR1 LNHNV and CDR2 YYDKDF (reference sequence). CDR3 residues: CATGIVKGTEAFF. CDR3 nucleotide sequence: TGTGCCACCGGTATTGTTAAGGGCACTGAAGCTTTCTTT.

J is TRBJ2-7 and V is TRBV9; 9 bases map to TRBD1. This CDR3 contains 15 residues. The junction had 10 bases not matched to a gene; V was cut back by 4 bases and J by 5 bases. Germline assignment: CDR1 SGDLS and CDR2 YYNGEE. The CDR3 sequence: CASSTGGFGLDEQYF. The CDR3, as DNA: TGTGCCAGCAGCACAGGGGGCTTTGGCCTCGACGAGCAGTACTTC.

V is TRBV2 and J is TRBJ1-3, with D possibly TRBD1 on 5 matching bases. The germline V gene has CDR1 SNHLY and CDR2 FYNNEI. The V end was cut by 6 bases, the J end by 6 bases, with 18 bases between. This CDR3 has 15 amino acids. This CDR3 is CASRAERQKANTIYF. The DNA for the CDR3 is TGTGCCAGCAGGGCCGAACGACAGAAGGCAAACACCATATATTTT.

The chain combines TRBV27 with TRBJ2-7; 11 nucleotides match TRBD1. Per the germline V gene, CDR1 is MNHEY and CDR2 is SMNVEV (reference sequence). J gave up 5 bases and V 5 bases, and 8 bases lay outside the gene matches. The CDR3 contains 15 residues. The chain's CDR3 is CASSRYGTGGNEQYF. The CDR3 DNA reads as TGTGCCAGCAGTCGATACGGGACAGGGGGAAACGAGCAGTACTTC.

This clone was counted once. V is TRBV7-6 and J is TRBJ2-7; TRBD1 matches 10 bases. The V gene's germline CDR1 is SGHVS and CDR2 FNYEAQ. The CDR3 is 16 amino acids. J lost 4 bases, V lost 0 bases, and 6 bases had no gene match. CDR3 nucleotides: TGTGCCAGCAGCTTAGCTATCGGGACAGGGGAATACGAGCAGTACTTC. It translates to CASSLAIGTGEYEQYF.

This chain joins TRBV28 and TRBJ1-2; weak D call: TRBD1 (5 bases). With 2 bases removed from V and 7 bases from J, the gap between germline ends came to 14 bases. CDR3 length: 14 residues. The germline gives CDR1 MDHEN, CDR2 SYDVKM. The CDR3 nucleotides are TGTGCCAGCAGTTTAACAGGAGGGCCTGGTGGCTACACCTTC. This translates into CASSLTGGPGGYTF.

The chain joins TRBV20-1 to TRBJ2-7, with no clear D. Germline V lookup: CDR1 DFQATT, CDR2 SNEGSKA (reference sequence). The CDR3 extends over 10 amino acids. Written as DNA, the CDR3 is TGCAGCCCTTGGCCGTACGAGCAGTACTTC. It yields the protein CSPWPYEQYF.